These 13 T cell receptor beta chains share one sample of origin, sequenced in a study of blood T cell repertoires in COVID-19 (dated by TCRdb to the early 2020s). Libraries were made using the immunoSEQ multiplex PCR assay. This is the immuneACCESS table as TCRdb keeps it, with only in-frame sequences that have V and J called. A part of the clones is gone; compared with another copy, unresolved V genes explain less than half, and the rest is unexplained. The sample data list some 240,000 clones, and roughly 80% of these were observed just once. The ten largest account for around 3.9% of the sample. The sample consisted of PBMCs or T cells enriched from blood (not recorded which). The receptors derive from a man aged 30 to 45 with acute COVID-19.

The chain recombines TRBV6-5 with TRBJ1-2, with D unresolved. From germline, CDR1 is MNHEY and CDR2 SVGAGI. V was trimmed by 6 bases and J by 5 bases, leaving 7 bases between them. This CDR3 is 11 amino acids long. The CDR3 DNA follows: TGTGCCAGCAGGGGCCTGTATGGCTACACCTTC. Amino acids: CASRGLYGYTF.

Of note for this clone: Relative to the germline gene, one junction end is altered; a read error may explain this. The V call is TRBV5-1, the J call TRBJ1-4; weak D call: TRBD1 (5 bases). CDR1 is SGHRS, CDR2 YFSETQ, per germline. This CDR3 spans 14 amino acids. The CDR3 region has the DNA TGTGCCACCGCGCCGACAGCAACTAATGAAAAACTGTTTTTT. Encoded protein: CATAPTATNEKLFF.

The chain recombines TRBV4-1 with TRBJ2-1; a weak D match, TRBD2 (5 bases). Per the germline V gene, CDR1 is MGHRA and CDR2 is YSYEKL. This CDR3 spans 14 amino acids. The ends were cut back, 1 base at V and 8 bases at J, with 12 bases in the middle. The CDR3 spells CASSQAMTDYEQFF. In nucleotides, the CDR3 is TGCGCCAGCAGCCAAGCCATGACGGACTATGAGCAGTTCTTC.

In this sample, this clone turned up once. The chain joins TRBV5-4 to TRBJ1-4, with 8 nucleotides matching TRBD1. Unmatched junction bases numbered 10, after V lost 4 bases and J lost 8 bases. Germline V gene data show CDR1 as SGHNT and CDR2 as YYREEE (reference sequence). The CDR3 contains 15 residues. This CDR3 is CASSTHQGAEEKLFF. As DNA, the CDR3 is TGTGCCAGCAGCACCCATCAGGGGGCCGAAGAAAAACTGTTTTTT.

The chain is built from TRBV19 and TRBJ2-1; D possibly corresponds to TRBD2 (6 bases). CDR1 is LNHDA and CDR2 is SQIVND in the germline V gene (reference sequence). V gave up 10 bases and J gave up 0 bases, with 13 bases separating them. CDR3 length: 14 amino acids. The CDR3 spells CATTDGSSYNEQFF. In DNA, the CDR3 is TGTGCCACCACGGACGGGAGCTCCTACAATGAGCAGTTCTTC. Variable domain in full (rest from reference TRBV19 and TRBJ2-1): DGGITQSPKYLFRKEGQNVTLSCEQNLNHDAMYWYRQDPGQGLRLIYYSQIVNDFQKGDIAEGYSVSREKKESFPLTVTSAQKNPTAFYLCATTDGSSYNEQFFGPGTRLTVL.

This chain uses TRBV11-2 with TRBJ1-6; 7 bases agree with TRBD1. This CDR3 region has 15 residues. CDR1 and CDR2 (germline): SGHAT, FQNNGV. V was pared by 6 bases and J by 6 bases, with 8 bases of the junction left unmatched. In DNA, the CDR3 is TGTGCCAGCAGACGCGACAGGGCATTTAATTCACCCCTCCACTTT. It yields the protein CASRRDRAFNSPLHF.

This clone was detected only once. The chain recombines TRBV18 with TRBJ2-5; no clear D gene. V shed 0 bases and J shed 1 base, with 6 bases lying between them. This CDR3 is built from 14 residues. The germline gives CDR1 KGHSH, CDR2 LQKENI. This CDR3 is CASSPPPGQETQYF. The CDR3 DNA reads as TGTGCCAGCTCACCACCCCCGGGCCAAGAGACCCAGTACTTC.

This clone was seen only a few times. J is TRBJ2-2 and V is TRBV12-3 or TRBV12-4; the D gene is possibly TRBD2 (5 bases). The CDR3 length is 11 residues. The V end was cut by 6 bases, the J end by 6 bases, with 5 bases between. CDR3 loop: CASRRAGELFF. As DNA, the CDR3 is TGTGCCAGCAGGCGGGCCGGGGAGCTGTTTTTT.

The V call is TRBV28, the J call TRBJ1-2, with D unclear. Germline V CDR1 and CDR2: MDHEN, SYDVKM. This CDR3 has 13 amino acids. Trimming removed 2 bases at V and 8 bases at J, with 12 bases between. CDR3 protein: CASSLLLEKGYTF. CDR3 coding DNA: TGTGCCAGCAGTTTACTGTTGGAGAAGGGCTACACCTTC.

The chain employs TRBV13 and TRBJ2-2, with D maybe TRBD2 (6 bases). CDR3 length: 15 residues. The V end lost 8 bases, the J end lost 4 bases, and 17 bases lay between the germline ends. CDR1 and CDR2 from the germline V gene are PRHDT and FYEKMQ (reference sequence). CDR3 nucleotide sequence: TGTGCCAGCGGGACCAGTCTCGGGGGCACCGGGGAGCTGTTTTTT. Encoded protein: CASGTSLGGTGELFF.

This clone was observed a single time. The CDR3 loop is CASSARGIQYF. The CDR3 DNA follows: TGTGCCAGCAGCGCCCGCGGCATTCAGTACTTC. The chain employs TRBV3-1 (or the pseudogene TRBV3-2) and TRBJ2-4, with D unresolved. The CDR3 extends over 11 amino acids. The V and J ends lost 5 bases and 9 bases respectively, with 8 bases between them. Germline CDR1 LGHDT, CDR2 YNNKEL (reference sequence).

The chain carries TRBV3-1 (or the pseudogene TRBV3-2) and TRBJ1-1; TRBD1 agrees at 11 bases. The CDR3 loop spans 13 amino acids. J gave up 10 bases and V 2 bases, and 3 bases lay outside the gene matches. Looked up from germline, CDR1 is LGHDT and CDR2 is YNNKEL (reference sequence). Written as DNA, the CDR3 is TGTGCCAGCAGCCAAATGGACAGGGGGCTAGCTTTCTTT. Protein: CASSQMDRGLAFF.

The chain joins TRBV29-1 to TRBJ2-7, with 9 positions matching TRBD1. CDR1 is SQVTM and CDR2 is ANQGSEA in the germline V gene. V was pared by 0 bases and J by 2 bases, with 8 bases of the junction left unmatched. This CDR3 is built from 16 residues. CDR3 bases: TGCAGCGTTGAAGACACAGGGGGCCGTGTGACCTACGAGCAGTACGTC. As protein: CSVEDTGGRVTYEQYV.